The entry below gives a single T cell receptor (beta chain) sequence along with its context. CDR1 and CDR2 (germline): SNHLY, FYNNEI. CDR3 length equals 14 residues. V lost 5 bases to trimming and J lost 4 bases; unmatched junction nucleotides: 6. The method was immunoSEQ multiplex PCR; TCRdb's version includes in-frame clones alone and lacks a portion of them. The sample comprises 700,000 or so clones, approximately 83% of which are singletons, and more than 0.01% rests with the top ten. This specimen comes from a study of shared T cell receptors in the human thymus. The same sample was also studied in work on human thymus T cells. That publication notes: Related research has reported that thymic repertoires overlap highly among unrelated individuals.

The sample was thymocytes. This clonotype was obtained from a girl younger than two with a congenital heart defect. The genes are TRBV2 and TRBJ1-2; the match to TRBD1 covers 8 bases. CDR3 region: CASSFQGAFYGYTF. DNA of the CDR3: TGTGCCAGCAGTTTCCAGGGGGCTTTCTATGGCTACACCTTC.